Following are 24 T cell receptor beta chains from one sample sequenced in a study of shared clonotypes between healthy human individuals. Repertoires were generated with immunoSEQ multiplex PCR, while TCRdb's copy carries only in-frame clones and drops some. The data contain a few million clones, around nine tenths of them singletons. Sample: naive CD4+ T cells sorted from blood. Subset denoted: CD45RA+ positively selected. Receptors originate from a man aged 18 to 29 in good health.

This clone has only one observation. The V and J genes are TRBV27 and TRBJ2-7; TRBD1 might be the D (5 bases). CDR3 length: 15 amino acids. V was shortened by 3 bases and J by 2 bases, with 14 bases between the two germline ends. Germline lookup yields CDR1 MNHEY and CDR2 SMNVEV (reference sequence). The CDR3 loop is CASSLGQGRPYEQYF. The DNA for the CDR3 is TGTGCCAGCAGTTTGGGGCAGGGAAGACCCTACGAGCAGTACTTC.

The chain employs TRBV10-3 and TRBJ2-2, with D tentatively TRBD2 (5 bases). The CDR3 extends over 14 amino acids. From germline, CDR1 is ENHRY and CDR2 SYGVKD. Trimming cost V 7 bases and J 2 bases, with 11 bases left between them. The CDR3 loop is CAITLTGNTGELFF. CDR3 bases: TGTGCCATCACCTTGACGGGAAACACCGGGGAGCTGTTTTTT.

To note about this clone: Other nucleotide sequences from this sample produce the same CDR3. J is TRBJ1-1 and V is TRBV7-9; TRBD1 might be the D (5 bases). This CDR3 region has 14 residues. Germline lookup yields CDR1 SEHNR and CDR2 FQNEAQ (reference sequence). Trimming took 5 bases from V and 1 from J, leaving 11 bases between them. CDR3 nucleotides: TGTGCCAGCAGCCTACGGGGACGGAACACTGAAGCTTTCTTT. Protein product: CASSLRGRNTEAFF.

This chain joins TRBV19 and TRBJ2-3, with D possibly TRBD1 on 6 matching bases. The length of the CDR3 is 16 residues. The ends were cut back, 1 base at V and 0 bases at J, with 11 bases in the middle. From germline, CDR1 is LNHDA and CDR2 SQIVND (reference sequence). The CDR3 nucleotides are TGTGCCAGTAGTATAGCCGGACAGATTAGCACAGATACGCAGTATTTT. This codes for CASSIAGQISTDTQYF.

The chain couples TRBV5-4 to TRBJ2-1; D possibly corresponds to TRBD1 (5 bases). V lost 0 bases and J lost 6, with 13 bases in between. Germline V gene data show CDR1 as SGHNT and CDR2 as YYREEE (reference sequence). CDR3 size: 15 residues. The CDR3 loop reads CASSLGQNVGNEQFF. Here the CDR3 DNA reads TGTGCCAGCAGCTTGGGACAGAATGTTGGCAATGAGCAGTTCTTC.

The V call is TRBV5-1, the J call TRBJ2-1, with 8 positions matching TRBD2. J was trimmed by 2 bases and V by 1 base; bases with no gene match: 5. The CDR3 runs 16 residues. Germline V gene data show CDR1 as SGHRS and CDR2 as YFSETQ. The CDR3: CASSLRSGRTYNEQFF. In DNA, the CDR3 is TGCGCCAGCAGCTTGCGCAGCGGGAGAACCTACAATGAGCAGTTCTTC.

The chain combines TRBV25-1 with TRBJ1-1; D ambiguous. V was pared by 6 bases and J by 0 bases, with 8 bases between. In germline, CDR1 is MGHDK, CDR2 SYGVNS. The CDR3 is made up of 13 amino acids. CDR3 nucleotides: TGTGCCAGCAGACGCCTTTTGAACACTGAAGCTTTCTTT. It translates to CASRRLLNTEAFF.

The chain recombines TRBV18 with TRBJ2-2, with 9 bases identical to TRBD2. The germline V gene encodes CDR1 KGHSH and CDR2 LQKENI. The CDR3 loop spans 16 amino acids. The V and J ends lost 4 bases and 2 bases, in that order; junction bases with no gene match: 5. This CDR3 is CASSLAGASNTGELFF. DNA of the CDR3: TGTGCCAGCTCACTAGCGGGGGCTTCTAACACCGGGGAGCTGTTTTTT.

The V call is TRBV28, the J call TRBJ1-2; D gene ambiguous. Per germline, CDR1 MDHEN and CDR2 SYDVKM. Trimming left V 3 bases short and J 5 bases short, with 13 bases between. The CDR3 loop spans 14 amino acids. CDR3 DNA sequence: TGTGCCAGCAGTTTCCTAGGACCGGAATATGGCTACACCTTC. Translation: CASSFLGPEYGYTF.

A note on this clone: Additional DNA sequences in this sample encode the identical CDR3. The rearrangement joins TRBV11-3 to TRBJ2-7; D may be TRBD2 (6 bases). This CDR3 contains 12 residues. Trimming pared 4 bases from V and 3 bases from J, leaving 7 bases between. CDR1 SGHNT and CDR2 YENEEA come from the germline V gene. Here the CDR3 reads CASSSGGYEQYF. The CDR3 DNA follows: TGTGCCAGCAGCTCCGGGGGCTACGAGCAGTACTTC. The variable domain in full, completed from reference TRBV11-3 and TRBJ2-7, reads EAGVVQSPRYKIIEKKQPVAFWCNPISGHNTLYWYLQNLGQGPELLIRYENEEAVDDSQLPKDRFSAERLKGVDSTLKIQPAELGDSAVYLCASSSGGYEQYFGPGTRLTVT.

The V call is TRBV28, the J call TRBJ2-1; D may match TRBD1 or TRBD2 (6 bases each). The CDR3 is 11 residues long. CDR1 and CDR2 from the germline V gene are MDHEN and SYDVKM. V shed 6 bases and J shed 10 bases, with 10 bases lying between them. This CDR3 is CASRRDTEQFF. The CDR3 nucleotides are TGTGCCAGCAGGCGGGACACCGAGCAGTTCTTC.

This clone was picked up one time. Here the CDR3 DNA reads TGTGCCAGTAGTATTTTACGGGCAGGCGAGTTGGCAAAACTGTTTTTT. Amino acid sequence: CASSILRAGELAKLFF. The chain links TRBV19 to TRBJ1-4; D is uncertain. CDR3 length: 16 amino acids. V was trimmed by 3 bases and J by 10 bases, leaving 21 bases between them. Germline CDR1 and CDR2: LNHDA and SQIVND (reference sequence).

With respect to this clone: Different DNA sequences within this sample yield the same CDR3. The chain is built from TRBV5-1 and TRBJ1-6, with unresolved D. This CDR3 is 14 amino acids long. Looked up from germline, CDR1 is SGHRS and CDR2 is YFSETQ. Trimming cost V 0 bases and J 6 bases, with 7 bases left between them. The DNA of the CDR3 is TGCGCCAGCAGCTTGGGTCAGGCTAATTCACCCCTCCACTTT. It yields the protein CASSLGQANSPLHF.

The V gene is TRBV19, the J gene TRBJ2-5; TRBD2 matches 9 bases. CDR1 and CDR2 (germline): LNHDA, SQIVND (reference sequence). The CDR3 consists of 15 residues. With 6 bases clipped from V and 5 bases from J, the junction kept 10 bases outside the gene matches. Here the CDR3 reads CASRDRSGGLETQYF. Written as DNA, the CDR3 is TGTGCCAGTAGAGATCGGAGCGGGGGGTTGGAGACCCAGTACTTC.

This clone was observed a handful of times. CDR3 sequence reads: CASSGGPQHF. Written as DNA, the CDR3 is TGTGCCAGCAGCGGGGGGCCCCAGCATTTT. The chain is built from TRBV7-2 and TRBJ1-5; tentative D call: TRBD1 (5 bases). The CDR3 sequence is 10 residues long. Germline V lookup: CDR1 SGHTA, CDR2 FQGNSA. V was clipped by 5 bases and J by 9 bases, with 5 bases between them.

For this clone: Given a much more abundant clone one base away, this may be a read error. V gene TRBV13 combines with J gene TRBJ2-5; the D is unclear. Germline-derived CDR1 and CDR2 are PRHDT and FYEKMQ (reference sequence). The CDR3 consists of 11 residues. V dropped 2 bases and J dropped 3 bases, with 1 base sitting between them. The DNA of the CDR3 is TGTGCCAGCAGCTTAAAAGAGACCCAGTACTTC. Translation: CASSLKETQYF.

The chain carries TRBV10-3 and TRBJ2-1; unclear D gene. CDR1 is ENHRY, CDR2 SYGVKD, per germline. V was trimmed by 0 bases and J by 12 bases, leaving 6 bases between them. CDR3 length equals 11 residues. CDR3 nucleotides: TGTGCCATCAGTGAGTCTTCCCTGCAGTTCTTC. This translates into CAISESSLQFF.

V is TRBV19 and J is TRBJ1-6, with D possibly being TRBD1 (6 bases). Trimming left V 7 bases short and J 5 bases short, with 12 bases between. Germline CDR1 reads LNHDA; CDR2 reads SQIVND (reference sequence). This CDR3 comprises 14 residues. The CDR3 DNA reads TGTGCCAGTACTCGAGGGGGTCATAATTCACCCCTCCACTTT. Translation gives CASTRGGHNSPLHF.

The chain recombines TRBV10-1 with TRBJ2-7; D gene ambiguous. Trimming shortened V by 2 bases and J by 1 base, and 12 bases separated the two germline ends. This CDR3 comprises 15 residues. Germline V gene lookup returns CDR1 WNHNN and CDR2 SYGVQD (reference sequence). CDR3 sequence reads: CASSEPPSSSYEQYF. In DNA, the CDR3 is TGCGCCAGCAGTGAGCCCCCTTCGAGTTCCTACGAGCAGTACTTC.

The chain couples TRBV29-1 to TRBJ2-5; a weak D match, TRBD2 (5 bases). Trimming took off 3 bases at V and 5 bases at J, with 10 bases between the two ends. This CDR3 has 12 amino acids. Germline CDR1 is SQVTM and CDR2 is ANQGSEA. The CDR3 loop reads CSVDRPGETQYF. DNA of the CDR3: TGCAGCGTTGATCGCCCGGGGGAGACCCAGTACTTC. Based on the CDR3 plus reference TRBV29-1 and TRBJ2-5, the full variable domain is SAVISQKPSRDICQRGTSLTIQCQVDSQVTMMFWYRQQPGQSLTLIATANQGSEATYESGFVIDKFPISRPNLTFSTLTVSNMSPEDSSIYLCSVDRPGETQYFGPGTRLLVL.

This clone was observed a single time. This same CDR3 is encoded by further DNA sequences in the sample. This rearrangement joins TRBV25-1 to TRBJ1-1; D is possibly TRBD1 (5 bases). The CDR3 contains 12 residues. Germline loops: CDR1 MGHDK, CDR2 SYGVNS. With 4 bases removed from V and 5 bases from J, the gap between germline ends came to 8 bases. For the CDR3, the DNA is TGTGCCAGCAGTGGGGGGGGAACTGAAGCTTTCTTT. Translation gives CASSGGGTEAFF.

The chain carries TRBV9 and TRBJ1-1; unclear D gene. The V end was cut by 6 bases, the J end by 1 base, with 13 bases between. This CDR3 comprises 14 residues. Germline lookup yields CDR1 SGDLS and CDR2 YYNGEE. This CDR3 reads CASTPGGQNTEAFF. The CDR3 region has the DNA TGTGCCAGCACCCCGGGTGGGCAGAACACTGAAGCTTTCTTT.

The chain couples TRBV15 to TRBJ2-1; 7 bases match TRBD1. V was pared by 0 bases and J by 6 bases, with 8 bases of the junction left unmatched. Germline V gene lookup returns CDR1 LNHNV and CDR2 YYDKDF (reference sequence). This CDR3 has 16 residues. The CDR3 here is CATSRDERAGGNEQFF. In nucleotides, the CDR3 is TGTGCCACCAGCAGAGATGAGAGGGCAGGGGGCAATGAGCAGTTCTTC. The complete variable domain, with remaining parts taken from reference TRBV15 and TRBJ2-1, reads DAMVIQNPRYQVTQFGKPVTLSCSQTLNHNVMYWYQQKSSQAPKLLFHYYDKDFNNEADTPDNFQSRRPNTSFCFLDIRSPGLGDTAMYLCATSRDERAGGNEQFFGPGTRLTVL.

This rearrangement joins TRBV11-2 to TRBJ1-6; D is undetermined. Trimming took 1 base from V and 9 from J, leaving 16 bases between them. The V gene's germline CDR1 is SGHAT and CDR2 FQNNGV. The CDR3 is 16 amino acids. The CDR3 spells CASSLVRDSVSSPLHF. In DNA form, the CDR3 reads TGTGCCAGCAGCTTAGTCCGGGATTCGGTCAGTTCACCCCTCCACTTT.